This T cell receptor (beta chain) was captured in a study of blood T cell repertoires in COVID-19 (dated by TCRdb to 2018 to 2021). Some background on the complete study: The collaborator samples originated in the United States, Italy and Spain and spanned the acute and convalescent phases of COVID-19. The repertoires were made available in a free public database intended to serve as a resource for research on the immune response to SARS-CoV-2. Nearly every sample came with metadata listing a de-identified subject ID, COVID-19 status, age in years and sex. The material from the prospective study consisted of cDNA or gDNA derived from T cells, B-cell-depleted T cells, or PBMCs. The samples were drawn from two sources: the first 160 participants of the ongoing ImmuneRACE study, and 950 to 1,500 subjects contributed by 6 global collaborators. HLA class I and class II types, where available, came from metadata supplied by the sample provider rather than from assay-based typing. Subjects who had been exposed to COVID-19, were actively infected with it, or had recovered from it provided the deeply sampled blood TCRbeta repertoires that made up the dataset. Summary of the overall study and its limitations: The quantity of clinical and demographic metadata differed by source and by participant and was supplied without curation.

For CDR1 and CDR2, the germline V gene lists SGHRS and YFSETQ. V is trimmed back by 6 bases and J by 1 base, and the junction contains 14 bases that no gene match accounts for. Taken from cysteine to phenylalanine, the CDR3 has 18 residues. The read is trimmed to its CDR3 DNA, 54 bases read in frame from base 1. TCRbeta CDR3 regions were amplified from genomic DNA by means of the immunoSEQ Assay, a bias-controlled multiplex PCR. As for the original processing: The number of nucleated cells in each sample was estimated by amplification of reference gene primers within the assay. Sequence reads were collapsed and filtered to measure the absolute abundance of every unique TCRbeta CDR3 rearrangement. For each sample, productive Simpson clonality was calculated as the square root of Simpson's diversity index over productive rearrangements. TCRdb stores this immuneACCESS table with in-frame sequences only. Part of the clones is absent; in the studies checked, under half of the shortfall reflects unresolved V genes, and no reason is known for the rest. V and J calls and clone size follow that table, whereas D and trimming were derived from the DNA. Recorded for this sample are about 170,000 clones; approximately 86% of them occurred a single time. The ten largest account for roughly 1.2% of the sample.

Samples from volunteer blood donors who had recovered from COVID-19 were contributed by a second Seattle source. Each collaborating institution followed its own protocols to collect whole blood in K2EDTA tubes. For TCRbeta analysis, collaborator samples were shipped as frozen whole blood, as isolated PBMCs, or as DNA extracted from either sample type. This clone has ten or more counts. Its antigen is unknown. Base qualities are not recorded, but no much larger clone differs from it by a single base. The rearranged segments are TRBV5-1 and TRBJ2-5, with 11 central nucleotides matching TRBD2. The material sequenced was peripheral blood. The origin of this receptor is a man in his sixties who had recovered from COVID-19. The DNA is TGCGCCAGCAAGCCCCGCTATCTAGCGGGGGGCCGCCAAGAGACCCAGTACTTC. Translated, this gives CASKPRYLAGGRQETQYF.